The following is a T cell receptor (beta chain) sequence with its context. The antigen is unknown. This CDR3 has 13 residues. Trimming removed 9 bases from V and 5 bases from J, with 16 bases in between. Germline V gene sequence: CDR1 LNHDA, CDR2 SQIVND (reference sequence). Method: immunoSEQ multiplex PCR; TCRdb's copy keeps in-frame clones and lacks some. The sample comprises about 140,000 clones, approximately 90% of which are singletons, and under 2% rests with the top ten. This entry belongs to a study of T cell responses to AZD1222 COVID-19 vaccine. Overall study findings and caveats: Only 5 or 6 AZD1222 recipients were seropositive at baseline. Repertoires were obtained solely post-peak T cell response. Vaccine-associated CD4 TCRs ranged over spike, dominating at 160-218 and 743-854.

This chain joins TRBV19 and TRBJ1-1; D possibly corresponds to TRBD1 (6 bases). The sequence was collected from an adult in good health. The sequencing used peripheral blood, collected on day 0 of AZD1222 vaccination. CDR3 residues: CASLGGRRTEAFF. The CDR3 DNA reads as TGTGCCAGCCTTGGGGGGCGAAGGACTGAAGCTTTCTTT.